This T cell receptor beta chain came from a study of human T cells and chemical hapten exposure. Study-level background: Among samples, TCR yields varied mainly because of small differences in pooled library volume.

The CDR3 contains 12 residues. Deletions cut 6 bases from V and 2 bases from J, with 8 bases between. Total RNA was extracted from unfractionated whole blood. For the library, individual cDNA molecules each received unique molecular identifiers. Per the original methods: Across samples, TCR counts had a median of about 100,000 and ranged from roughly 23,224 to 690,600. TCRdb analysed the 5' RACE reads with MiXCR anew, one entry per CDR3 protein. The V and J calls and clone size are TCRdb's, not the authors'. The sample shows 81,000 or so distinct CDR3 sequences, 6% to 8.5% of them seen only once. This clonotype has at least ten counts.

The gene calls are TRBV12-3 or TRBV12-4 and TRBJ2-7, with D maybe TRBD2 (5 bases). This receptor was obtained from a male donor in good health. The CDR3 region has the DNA TGTGCCAGCAGCTTGACTACCTACGAGCAGTACTTC. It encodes CASSLTTYEQYF.